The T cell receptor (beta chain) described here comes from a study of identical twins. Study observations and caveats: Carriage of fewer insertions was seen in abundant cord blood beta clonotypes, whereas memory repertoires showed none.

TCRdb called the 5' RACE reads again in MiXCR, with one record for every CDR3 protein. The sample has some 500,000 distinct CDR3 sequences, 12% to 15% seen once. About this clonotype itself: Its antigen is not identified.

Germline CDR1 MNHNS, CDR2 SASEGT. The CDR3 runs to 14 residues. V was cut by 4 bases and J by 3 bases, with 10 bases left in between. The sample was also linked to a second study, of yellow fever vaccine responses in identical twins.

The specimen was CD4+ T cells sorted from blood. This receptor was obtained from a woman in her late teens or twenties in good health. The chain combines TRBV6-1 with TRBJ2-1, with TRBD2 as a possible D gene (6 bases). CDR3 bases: TGTGCCAGCAGTGCTAGCGCCGACTACAATGAGCAGTTCTTC. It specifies CASSASADYNEQFF.